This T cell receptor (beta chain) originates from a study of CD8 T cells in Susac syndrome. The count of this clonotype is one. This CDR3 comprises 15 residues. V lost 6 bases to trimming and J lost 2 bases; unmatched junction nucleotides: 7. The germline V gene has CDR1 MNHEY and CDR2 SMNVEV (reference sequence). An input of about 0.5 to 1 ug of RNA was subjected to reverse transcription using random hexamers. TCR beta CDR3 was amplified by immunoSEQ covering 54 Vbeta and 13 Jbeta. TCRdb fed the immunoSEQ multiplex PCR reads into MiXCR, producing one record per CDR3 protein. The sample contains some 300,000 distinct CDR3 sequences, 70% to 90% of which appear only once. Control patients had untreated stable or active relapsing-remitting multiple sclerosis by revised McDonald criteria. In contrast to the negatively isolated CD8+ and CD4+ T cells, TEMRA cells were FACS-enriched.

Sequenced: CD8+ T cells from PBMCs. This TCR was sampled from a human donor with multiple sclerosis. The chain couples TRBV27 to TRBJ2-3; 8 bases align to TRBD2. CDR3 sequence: CASRLLAENTDTQYF. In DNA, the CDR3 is TGTGCCAGCAGATTACTAGCGGAGAACACAGATACGCAGTATTTT.